The clone carrying this TCR beta chain was detected only a few times. The antigen remains unidentified. This entry comes from a study of CD8 T cells in ankylosing spondylitis. Study findings and constraints: There was reportedly significant enrichment of clones that were disease-linked in matched ankylosing spondylitis synovial fluid. Earlier authors reported some of these motif variants in reactive arthritis synovial fluid and blood. Ankylosing spondylitis blood appeared to carry a characteristic TCR beta motif of several highly homologous variants.

TCRdb reprocessed the 5' RACE reads via MiXCR and lists one record per CDR3 protein. The repertoire includes around 140,000 distinct CDR3 sequences, approximately 17% of them detected once, and roughly a third sits in the top ten. The sequencing sample was made of blood, either unsorted or a sorted T cell fraction (not recorded which). This TCR was recovered from a male donor with ankylosing spondylitis.

The CDR3 DNA reads TGTGCCAGCAGCTTAGATCTAAAACTAGCGGTCTACAATGAGCAGTTCTTC. This encodes CASSLDLKLAVYNEQFF. The V and J genes are TRBV11-3 and TRBJ2-1; the match to TRBD2 covers 8 bases. Unmatched junction bases numbered 7, after V lost 0 bases and J lost 3 bases. Germline lookup yields CDR1 SGHNT and CDR2 YENEEA. This CDR3 is 17 amino acids long.